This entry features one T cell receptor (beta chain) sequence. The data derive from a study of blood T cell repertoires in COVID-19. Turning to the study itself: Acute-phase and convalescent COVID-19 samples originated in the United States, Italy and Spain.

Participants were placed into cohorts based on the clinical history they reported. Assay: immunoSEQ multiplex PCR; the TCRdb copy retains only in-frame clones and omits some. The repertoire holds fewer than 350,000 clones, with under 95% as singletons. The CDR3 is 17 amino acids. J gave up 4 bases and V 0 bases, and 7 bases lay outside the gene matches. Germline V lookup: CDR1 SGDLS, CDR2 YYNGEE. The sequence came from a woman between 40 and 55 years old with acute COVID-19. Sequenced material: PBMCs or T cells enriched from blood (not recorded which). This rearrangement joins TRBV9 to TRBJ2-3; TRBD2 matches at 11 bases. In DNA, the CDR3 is TGTGCCAGCAGCGTAGGGGTACTAGCGGGAGTCGCAGATACGCAGTATTTT. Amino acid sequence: CASSVGVLAGVADTQYF.